This T cell receptor (beta chain) was captured by sequencing in a study of T-cell memory formation after mild COVID-19. TCRdb re-derived calls from the 5' RACE reads in MiXCR, one entry per CDR3 protein. The sample holds 160,000 or so distinct CDR3 sequences, roughly a third seen once. This clonotype has only a few counts. The length of the CDR3 is 13 residues. Per the germline V gene, CDR1 is SGHKS and CDR2 is YYEKEE (reference sequence). Trimming removed 1 base at V and 3 bases at J, with 8 bases between. This clonotype originated in an adult woman who had mild COVID-19 (a few samples of this study predate the infection). Cell type and time point are not known. J is TRBJ2-7 and V is TRBV5-5; D is uncertain. Sequenced material: PBMCs or a T cell subset sorted from them (not recorded which). The CDR3 loop is CASSLPRYYEQYF. CDR3 in DNA: TGTGCCAGCAGCTTGCCCCGCTACTACGAGCAGTACTTC.